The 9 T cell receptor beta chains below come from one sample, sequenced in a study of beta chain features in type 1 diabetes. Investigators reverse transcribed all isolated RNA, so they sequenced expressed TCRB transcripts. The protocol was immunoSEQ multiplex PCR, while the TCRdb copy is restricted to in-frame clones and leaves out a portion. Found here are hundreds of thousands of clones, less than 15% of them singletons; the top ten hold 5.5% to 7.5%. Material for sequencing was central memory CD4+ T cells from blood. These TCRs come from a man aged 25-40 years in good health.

CDR3 loop: CASSLVQGSGYGYTF. CDR3 bases: TGCGCCAGCAGCTTGGTCCAAGGATCAGGCTATGGCTACACCTTC. The chain joins TRBV5-1 to TRBJ1-2; D unclear. This CDR3 has 15 residues. Germline CDR1 is SGHRS and CDR2 is YFSETQ. V was clipped by 0 bases and J by 4 bases, with 13 bases between them. The full variable domain, completed using reference TRBV5-1 and TRBJ1-2, is KAGVTQTPRYLIKTRGQQVTLSCSPISGHRSVSWYQQTPGQGLQFLFEYFSETQRNKGNFPGRFSGRQFSNSRSEMNVSTLELGDSALYLCASSLVQGSGYGYTFGSGTRLTVV.

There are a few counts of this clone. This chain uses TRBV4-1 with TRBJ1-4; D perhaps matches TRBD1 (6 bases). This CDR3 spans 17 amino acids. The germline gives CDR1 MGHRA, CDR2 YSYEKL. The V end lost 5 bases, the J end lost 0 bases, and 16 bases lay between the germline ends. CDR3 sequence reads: CASSAGTRGTTNEKLFF. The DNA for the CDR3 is TGCGCCAGCAGCGCCGGGACGAGGGGGACAACTAATGAAAAACTGTTTTTT.

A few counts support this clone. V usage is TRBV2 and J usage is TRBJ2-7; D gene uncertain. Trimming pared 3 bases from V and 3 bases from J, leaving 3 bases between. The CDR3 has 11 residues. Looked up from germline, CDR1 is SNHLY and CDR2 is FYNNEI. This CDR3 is CASSEDYEQYF. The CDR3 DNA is TGTGCCAGCAGTGAGGACTACGAGCAGTACTTC.

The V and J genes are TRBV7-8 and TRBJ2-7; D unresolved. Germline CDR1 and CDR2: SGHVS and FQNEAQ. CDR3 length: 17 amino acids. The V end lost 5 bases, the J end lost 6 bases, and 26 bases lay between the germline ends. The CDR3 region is CASSNLVVSRSALEQYF. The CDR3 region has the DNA TGTGCCAGCAGCAACCTTGTGGTGTCTAGATCCGCTCTCGAGCAGTACTTC.

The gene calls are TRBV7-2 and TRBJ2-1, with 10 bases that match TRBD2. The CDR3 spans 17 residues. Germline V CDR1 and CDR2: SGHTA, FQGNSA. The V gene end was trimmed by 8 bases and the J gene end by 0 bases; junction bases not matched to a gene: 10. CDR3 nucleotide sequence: TGTGCCAGCCGCCGCGAGGCTAGCGGGAGCTCCTACAATGAGCAGTTCTTC. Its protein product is CASRREASGSSYNEQFF.

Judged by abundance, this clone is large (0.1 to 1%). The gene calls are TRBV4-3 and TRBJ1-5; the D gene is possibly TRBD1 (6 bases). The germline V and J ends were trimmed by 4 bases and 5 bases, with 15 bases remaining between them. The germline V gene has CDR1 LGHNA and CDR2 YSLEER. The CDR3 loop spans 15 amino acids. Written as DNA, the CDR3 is TGCGCCAGCAGCCTTGGGCAGGGGAACGATCAGCCCCAGCATTTT. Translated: CASSLGQGNDQPQHF.

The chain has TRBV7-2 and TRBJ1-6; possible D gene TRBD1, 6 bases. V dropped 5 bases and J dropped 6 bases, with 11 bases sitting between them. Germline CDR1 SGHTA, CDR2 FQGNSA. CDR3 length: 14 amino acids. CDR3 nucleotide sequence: TGTGCCAGCAGCCTTAGGGGGGTTAATTCACCCCTCCACTTT. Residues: CASSLRGVNSPLHF.

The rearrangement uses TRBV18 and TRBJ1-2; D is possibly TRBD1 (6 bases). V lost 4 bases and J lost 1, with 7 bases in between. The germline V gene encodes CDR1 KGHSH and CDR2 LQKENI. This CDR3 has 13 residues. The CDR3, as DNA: TGTGCCAGCTCACAGGGGGATAACTATGGCTACACCTTC. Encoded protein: CASSQGDNYGYTF.

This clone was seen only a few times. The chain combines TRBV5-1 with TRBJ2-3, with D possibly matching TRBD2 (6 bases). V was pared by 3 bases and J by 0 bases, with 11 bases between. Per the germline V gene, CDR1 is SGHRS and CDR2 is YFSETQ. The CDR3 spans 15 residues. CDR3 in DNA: TGCGCCAGCAGCTGGAGGGGAGATAGCACAGATACGCAGTATTTT. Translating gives CASSWRGDSTDTQYF. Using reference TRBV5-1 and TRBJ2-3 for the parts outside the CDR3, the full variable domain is KAGVTQTPRYLIKTRGQQVTLSCSPISGHRSVSWYQQTPGQGLQFLFEYFSETQRNKGNFPGRFSGRQFSNSRSEMNVSTLELGDSALYLCASSWRGDSTDTQYFGPGTRLTVL.